This record looks at one T cell receptor (beta chain) sequence and its context. Its antigen remains undetermined. Nothing much larger sits one base from this clone, and base qualities are not available. These data originate in a study of blood T cell repertoires in COVID-19 (dated by TCRdb to the early 2020s). In terms of the full investigation: Samples from collaborators originated in the United States, Italy and Spain and spanned both the acute and convalescent phases of COVID-19. The prospective study material was composed of cDNA or gDNA derived from T cells, B-cell-depleted T cells, or PBMCs. Subjects who had been exposed to COVID-19, were actively infected with it, or had recovered from it provided the deeply sampled blood TCRbeta repertoires that made up the dataset. The repertoires were released in a freely available public database meant as a resource for research on the immune response to SARS-CoV-2. Samples were obtained from the ongoing ImmuneRACE study (first 160 participants) and from 1,254 subjects provided by 6 global collaborators. Sample metadata almost always included a de-identified subject ID, COVID-19 status, age in years and sex. Where HLA class I and class II types were available, the types were taken from metadata supplied by the sample provider, not from assay-based typing.

TCRbeta CDR3 regions were amplified from genomic DNA by means of the immunoSEQ Assay, a bias-controlled multiplex PCR. The original pipeline was this. The number of nucleated cells in each sample was estimated from the amplification of reference gene primers within the assay. Sequence reads were collapsed and filtered to measure the absolute abundance of every unique TCRbeta CDR3 rearrangement. For each sample, productive Simpson clonality was calculated as the square root of Simpson's diversity index over productive rearrangements. The table was pulled from immuneACCESS by TCRdb, which kept in-frame rearrangements only. Such tables lose some clones; where checked, under half of the loss comes from unresolved V genes, and the rest has no known cause. That table is the source of V, J and clone size, and D and trimming were worked out from the DNA. The sample data list approximately 300,000 clones, and approximately 86% of these were observed just once. About 2.7% of the sample is in the top ten clones.

Findings and caveats that apply to the study as a whole: Clinical and demographic metadata were provided uncurated, with the amount varying by source and participant.

Enrolling through a virtual design, the prospective study's participants ranged in age from about 18 to 89 years and lived across roughly 23 United States geographic areas. In the prospective study, cohorts were assigned on the basis of participant-reported clinical history obtained from a screening survey and a study questionnaire. ImmuneRACE Cohort 3 recovered participants were defined by two consecutive negative NP/OP PCR tests, healthcare professional clearance, or symptom resolution. In the prospective study, whole blood, serum and a nasopharyngeal or oropharyngeal swab were collected from each participant by mobile phlebotomists. Prospective study participants could optionally give additional blood draws and questionnaires over an approximately two-month period. Blood samples from the prospective study were shipped frozen or at room temperature prior to DNA extraction. This receptor was identified in a woman under 30 who had recovered from COVID-19. Sequencing was performed on PBMCs or T cells enriched from blood (not recorded which).

The DNA sequence follows: TGTGCCAGCAGTCTCCGGGAGAACTATGGCTACACCTTC. It translates to CASSLRENYGYTF. The receptor chain draws on TRBV6-5 and TRBJ1-2; confidence is insufficient to name the D gene. The V and J ends are trimmed by 5 bases and 2 bases, leaving 9 bases between them. The germline V gene supplies CDR1 MNHEY and CDR2 SVGAGI. Spanning cysteine to phenylalanine, the CDR3 consists of 13 amino acids. CDR3 DNA only is kept here, 39 bases in frame from base 1.